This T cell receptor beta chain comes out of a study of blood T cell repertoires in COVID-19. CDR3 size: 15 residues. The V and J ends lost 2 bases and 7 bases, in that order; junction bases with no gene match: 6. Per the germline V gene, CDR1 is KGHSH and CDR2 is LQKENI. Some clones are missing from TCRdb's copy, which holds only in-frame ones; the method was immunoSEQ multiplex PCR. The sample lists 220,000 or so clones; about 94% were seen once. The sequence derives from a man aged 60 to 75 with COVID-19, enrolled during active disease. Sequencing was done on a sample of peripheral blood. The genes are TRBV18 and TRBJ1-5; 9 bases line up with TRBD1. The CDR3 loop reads CASSPAGQGGQPQHF. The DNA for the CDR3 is TGTGCCAGCTCACCAGCGGGACAGGGCGGCCAGCCCCAGCATTTT.